The 20 T cell receptor beta chains reported below all come from one sample, sequenced in a study of T cell changes during pregnancy in multiple sclerosis. Here immunoSEQ multiplex PCR was the method, and the copy in TCRdb shows in-frame clones only, minus some. The sample has about 120,000 clones; roughly 92% are singletons. Source: peripheral blood, taken before pregnancy. All receptors derive from a female donor with multiple sclerosis, enrolled in a pregnancy study.

The chain employs TRBV5-1 and TRBJ2-5; perhaps TRBD1 as D (6 bases). The ends were cut back, 1 base at V and 4 bases at J, with 8 bases in the middle. Germline-derived CDR1 and CDR2 are SGHRS and YFSETQ. This CDR3 has 13 amino acids. CDR3 residues: CASSLTGSETQYF. CDR3 in DNA: TGCGCCAGCAGCTTGACAGGGTCAGAGACCCAGTACTTC.

The V and J genes are TRBV7-8 and TRBJ2-1; 8 bases fit TRBD1. The CDR3 is 15 residues long. Trimming cost V 4 bases and J 2 bases; bases outside gene matches: 4. Germline CDR1 is SGHVS and CDR2 is FQNEAQ. Written as DNA, the CDR3 is TGTGCCAGCAGCTCACAGGGGGAGACCTACAATGAGCAGTTCTTC. It is translated as CASSSQGETYNEQFF.

The V and J genes are TRBV30 and TRBJ2-1, with 9 bases matching TRBD2. Trimming removed 2 bases from V and 9 bases from J; junction bases left unmatched: 5. The germline gives CDR1 GTSNPN, CDR2 SVGIG (reference sequence). CDR3 size: 13 residues. The CDR3 nucleotides read TGTGCCTGGAGTAGCGGGAGGATGGGTGAGCAGTTCTTC. This gives the protein CAWSSGRMGEQFF. Looking up the rest from reference TRBV30 and TRBJ2-1 gives the full variable domain: SQTIHQWPATLVQPVGSPLSLECTVEGTSNPNLYWYRQAAGRGLQLLFYSVGIGQISSEVPQNLSASRPQDRQFILSSKKLLLSDSGFYLCAWSSGRMGEQFFGPGTRLTVL.

The V gene is TRBV9, the J gene TRBJ1-1; D gene uncertain. Deletions cut 2 bases from V and 8 bases from J, with 13 bases between. Germline V gene sequence: CDR1 SGDLS, CDR2 YYNGEE. The CDR3 is 13 amino acids. The CDR3 bases are TGTGCCAGCAGCGTCAAACTACCGGGAGAAGCTTTCTTT. It is translated as CASSVKLPGEAFF.

The rearrangement links TRBV5-8 to TRBJ1-3; D call uncertain. Trimming removed 2 bases from V and 4 bases from J, with 13 bases in between. The germline CDR1 and CDR2 sequences are SGHTS and YDEGEE. The CDR3 loop spans 15 amino acids. The CDR3: CASSFQGRRGNTIYF. Here the CDR3 DNA reads TGTGCCAGCAGCTTCCAAGGGAGAAGAGGAAACACCATATATTTT.

The chain's CDR3 is CASSVDSGVDYGYTF. The CDR3 DNA reads as TGTGCCAGCAGCGTAGATTCAGGGGTGGACTATGGCTACACCTTC. The gene calls are TRBV9 and TRBJ1-2; D possibly corresponds to TRBD1 (6 bases). This CDR3 region has 15 residues. Trimming removed 0 bases at V and 3 bases at J, with 12 bases between. CDR1 and CDR2 (germline): SGDLS, YYNGEE.

The chain uses TRBV5-1 and TRBJ2-1, with TRBD2 matching over 7 bases. Germline trimming cut 3 bases from V and 0 bases from J; bases unmatched to any gene: 3. The CDR3 has 15 amino acids. CDR1 is SGHRS, CDR2 YFSETQ, per germline. The CDR3 DNA reads TGCGCCAGCAGCTGGGGAGGGGACTCCTACAATGAGCAGTTCTTC. It yields the protein CASSWGGDSYNEQFF.

In DNA, the CDR3 is TGTGCCAGCTCACCAATGGGACTAGCGGGAGGTAACGAGCAGTACTTC. As protein: CASSPMGLAGGNEQYF. V usage is TRBV18 and J usage is TRBJ2-7, with TRBD2 matching 15 bases. Trimming at V came to 2 bases and at J to 5 bases, leaving 4 bases not matched to a gene. The V gene's germline CDR1 is KGHSH and CDR2 LQKENI. The CDR3 is 16 residues long. The whole variable domain, filled in from reference TRBV18 and TRBJ2-7, reads NAGVMQNPRHLVRRRGQEARLRCSPMKGHSHVYWYRQLPEEGLKFMVYLQKENIIDESGMPKERFSAEFPKEGPSILRIQQVVRGDSAAYFCASSPMGLAGGNEQYFGPGTRLTVT.

The chain uses TRBV5-1 and TRBJ2-3, with 9 nucleotides matching TRBD2. Trimming took 4 bases from V and 5 from J; bases not matched to a gene: 11. Per the germline V gene, CDR1 is SGHRS and CDR2 is YFSETQ. The CDR3 extends over 16 amino acids. CDR3 protein: CASSPGGGRAGDTQYF. The CDR3, as DNA: TGCGCCAGCAGCCCCGGGGGCGGGAGGGCCGGAGATACGCAGTATTTT.

V and J are TRBV11-2 and TRBJ2-4; 9 nucleotides align to TRBD2. The trim removed 1 base at V and 2 bases at J, leaving 6 bases unmatched. This CDR3 has 17 residues. Germline values: CDR1 SGHAT, CDR2 FQNNGV. CDR3 nucleotides: TGTGCCAGCAGCTTAGGGGGGCTAGCGGGATCCAAAAACATTCAGTACTTC. It specifies CASSLGGLAGSKNIQYF.

The CDR3 bases are TGTGCCAGCAGCCAAGTAGGACAGGGCAATCAGCCCCAGCATTTT. It codes for CASSQVGQGNQPQHF. The rearrangement joins TRBV4-2 to TRBJ1-5; 7 bases are a match to TRBD1. The CDR3 is made up of 15 amino acids. Germline V gives CDR1 LGHNA, CDR2 YNFKEQ. V was pared by 1 base and J by 2 bases, with 2 bases of the junction left unmatched.

The chain uses TRBV19 and TRBJ1-1, with D tentatively TRBD1 (6 bases). This CDR3 comprises 11 residues. The ends were cut back, 9 bases at V and 10 bases at J, with 15 bases in the middle. Germline loops: CDR1 LNHDA, CDR2 SQIVND (reference sequence). The CDR3 region is CASRTGSGAFF. DNA of the CDR3: TGTGCCAGCAGAACAGGGTCGGGAGCTTTCTTT.

Only one count was recorded for this clone. The gene calls are TRBV10-3 and TRBJ1-1, with D maybe TRBD1 (6 bases). The CDR3 spans 13 residues. The V end was cut by 2 bases, the J end by 5 bases, with 9 bases between. The germline V gene has CDR1 ENHRY and CDR2 SYGVKD. This CDR3 reads CAISERGGTEAFF. Written as DNA, the CDR3 is TGTGCCATCAGTGAGAGGGGGGGAACTGAAGCTTTCTTT.

The rearrangement links TRBV18 to TRBJ2-1; D possibly corresponds to TRBD2 (7 bases). CDR1 and CDR2 from the germline V gene are KGHSH and LQKENI. Deletions cut 0 bases from V and 7 bases from J, with 13 bases between. The CDR3 sequence is 15 residues long. CDR3 in amino acids: CASSPPGGPGNEQFF. The CDR3 nucleotides are TGTGCCAGCTCACCACCGGGGGGGCCGGGGAATGAGCAGTTCTTC.

The chain couples TRBV18 to TRBJ1-1; 8 bases fit TRBD1. V trimming: 4 bases; J trimming: 1 base; junction bases outside the gene matches: 5. The CDR3 length is 15 residues. Looked up from germline, CDR1 is KGHSH and CDR2 is LQKENI. The CDR3 DNA reads TGTGCCAGCTCACGGGCAGGGGGCGAGAACACTGAAGCTTTCTTT. Residues: CASSRAGGENTEAFF.

V gene TRBV7-3 combines with J gene TRBJ2-3; no clear D gene. The CDR3 extends over 15 amino acids. The V gene lost 4 bases and the J gene lost 2 bases, with 13 bases spanning the gap. Germline V gene lookup returns CDR1 SGHTA and CDR2 FQGTGA. CDR3 nucleotide sequence: TGTGCCAGCAGCTACGGCACAGCCCTCACAGATACGCAGTATTTT. Its translation is CASSYGTALTDTQYF. The full variable domain, its missing parts supplied by reference TRBV7-3 and TRBJ2-3, is GAGVSQTPSNKVTEKGKYVELRCDPISGHTALYWYRQSLGQGPEFLIYFQGTGAADDSGLPNDRFFAVRPEGSVSTLKIQRTERGDSAVYLCASSYGTALTDTQYFGPGTRLTVL.

J is TRBJ2-7 and V is TRBV2, with 8 bases matching TRBD1. The CDR3 spans 13 residues. V lost 8 bases and J lost 7; bases outside the gene matches: 10. The germline V gene encodes CDR1 SNHLY and CDR2 FYNNEI. This CDR3 reads CASRRQGMGEQYF. CDR3 nucleotides: TGTGCCAGCCGCCGACAGGGGATGGGGGAGCAGTACTTC.

The V call is TRBV5-1, the J call TRBJ2-3, with D tentatively TRBD1 (6 bases). V lost 3 bases, J lost 4 bases, and 15 bases lay in between. The CDR3 length is 15 residues. Per the germline V gene, CDR1 is SGHRS and CDR2 is YFSETQ. The CDR3 DNA reads as TGCGCCAGCAGCTCCTCTGGACAGAACCCAGATACGCAGTATTTT. It is translated as CASSSSGQNPDTQYF.

Only a few counts were recorded for this clone. The CDR3 protein is CASSIARQATYQPQHF. CDR3 nucleotides: TGTGCCAGTAGTATAGCCCGACAGGCAACCTATCAGCCCCAGCATTTT. The chain combines TRBV19 with TRBJ1-5; a possible D gene is TRBD1 (6 bases). CDR3 length: 16 residues. The V and J ends lost 1 base and 5 bases respectively, with 15 bases between them. Germline CDR1 and CDR2: LNHDA and SQIVND (reference sequence).

This chain links TRBV29-1 with TRBJ2-1, with D possibly matching TRBD1 (6 bases). The CDR3 totals 13 residues. V lost 3 bases to trimming and J lost 10 bases, with 16 bases between them. Per the germline V gene, CDR1 is SQVTM and CDR2 is ANQGSEA. CDR3 loop: CSVEPQGLREQFF. The CDR3 coding sequence is TGCAGCGTTGAGCCCCAGGGGTTACGCGAGCAGTTCTTC.